This T cell receptor beta chain is from a study of blood T cell repertoires in COVID-19. Whole-study context: Samples came from the United States, Italy and Spain, spanning acute and convalescent COVID-19. The analysed material was cDNA or gDNA that came from T cells, B-cell-depleted T cells, or PBMCs.

The authors' processing: Using reference gene primer amplification, nucleated cell counts were estimated. Assay used: immunoSEQ multiplex PCR; TCRdb lists only in-frame clones, some missing. V, J and clone size derive from that table, while D and trimming were established from the DNA sequence. Seen here are roughly 62,000 clones, roughly 89% observed once, and the top ten hold about 6%. From germline, CDR1 is MNHEY and CDR2 SMNVEV (reference sequence). This CDR3 comprises 12 residues. Trimming pared 9 bases from V and 4 bases from J, leaving 13 bases between. The sequencing sample was made of peripheral blood. The receptor's source is a human donor in a cohort sampled during active COVID-19. The chain joins TRBV27 to TRBJ2-7; a weak D match, TRBD1 (6 bases). This CDR3 reads CASRDRRYEQYF. Here the CDR3 DNA reads TGTGCCAGTAGAGACAGGCGGTACGAGCAGTACTTC.